This TCR beta chain derives from a study of human T cells and chemical hapten exposure. About the study: Researchers reported sensitizing a 2 cm by 2 cm upper inner arm skin site with 2% DPC.

This clonotype was seen many times. Its antigen remains unidentified. General observations from the study: The donors suffered from alopecia, so their immune response may not match that of healthy people. There was no change with DPC sensitization in TCRs above 1 in 1000 frequency.

This sample's time point: patch test 2, 6 weeks after DPC sensitization. Treatment meaning: therapeutic diphenylcyclopropenone sensitization with weekly scalp DPC. The CDR3 contains 15 residues. Deletions cut 1 base from V and 0 bases from J, with 7 bases between. Germline V gene lookup returns CDR1 SGHTA and CDR2 FQGNSA. For the library, individual cDNA molecules each received unique molecular identifiers. MiXCR was run by TCRdb on the RACE reads, yielding one entry per CDR3 protein. The sample holds about 380,000 distinct CDR3 sequences, over 6% seen once. The J gene is TRBJ2-1, the V gene TRBV7-2; no definite D call. This material consisted of whole blood, taken in connection with sensitization to the hapten diphenylcyclopropenone (DPC). The TCR comes from a woman in her late teens or twenties with alopecia areata. Some clones in this sample may be carry-over from other donors' samples. CDR3: CASSLEESSYNEQFF. DNA for the CDR3: TGTGCCAGCAGCTTAGAGGAGAGCTCCTACAATGAGCAGTTCTTC.